Each of the 18 T cell receptor beta chains below was sequenced from the same sample in a study of T cell repertoires in cytomegalovirus infection. TCRdb re-called the reads with MiXCR, one entry per CDR3 protein. This sample carries roughly 310,000 distinct CDR3 sequences, roughly a sixth of them seen once, and the ten largest clones take approximately 12%. Sequencing input: PBMCs. These receptor sequences come from a human donor in good health (CMV status not recorded). Some clones in this sample may be carry-over from other donors' samples.

V is TRBV11-2 and J is TRBJ2-4; D gene unclear. V lost 0 bases and J lost 2, with 11 bases in between. The CDR3 covers 16 residues. Germline-derived CDR1 and CDR2 are SGHAT and FQNNGV. This CDR3 is CASSLDGVRTKNIQYF. CDR3 coding DNA: TGTGCCAGCAGCTTAGATGGAGTTCGGACCAAAAACATTCAGTACTTC.

Points on this clonotype: Its ends do not fully match the called genes, so a read error is possible. The gene calls are TRBV7-2 and TRBJ2-5; 7 bases are shared with TRBD2. The CDR3 totals 15 residues. CDR1 and CDR2 (germline): SGHTA, FQGNSA. The CDR3 nucleotides are TGTGCCAGCACCTTACCTGGGGGGGAGAGAGAGACCCAGTACTTC. Translation: CASTLPGGERETQYF. The variable domain in full, with the rest retrieved from reference TRBV7-2 and TRBJ2-5, is GAGVSQSPSNKVTEKGKDVELRCDPISGHTALYWYRQSLGQGLEFLIYFQGNSAPDKSGLPSDRFSAERTGGSVSTLTIQRTQQEDSAVYLCASTLPGGERETQYFGPGTRLLVL.

As concerns this clonotype: The junction does not match germline at one end; this may be a read error. The chain recombines TRBV24-1 with TRBJ1-2; D is unclear. Germline assignment: CDR1 KGHDR and CDR2 SFDVKD. The length of the CDR3 is 13 residues. The CDR3 sequence is CATSAEGLYGYAF. The CDR3, as DNA: TGTGCCACCAGTGCGGAAGGGTTGTATGGCTACGCCTTC.

This clonotype appeared a few times. J is TRBJ2-5 and V is TRBV20-1, with a possible D match to TRBD1 (6 bases). The length of the CDR3 is 14 residues. The V end was cut by 1 base, the J end by 7 bases, with 16 bases between. The germline gives CDR1 DFQATT, CDR2 SNEGSKA (reference sequence). This CDR3 is CSARVWQGRGTQYF. The CDR3 bases are TGCAGTGCTAGAGTGTGGCAGGGGAGAGGGACCCAGTACTTC.

The genes are TRBV7-9 and TRBJ2-7; D uncertain. This CDR3 spans 17 amino acids. V was shortened by 4 bases and J by 4 bases, with 23 bases between the two germline ends. CDR1 is SEHNR and CDR2 is FQNEAQ in the germline V gene (reference sequence). The CDR3 loop is CASSSPFSPTIPYEQYF. The CDR3 nucleotides are TGTGCCAGCAGCTCCCCTTTTAGTCCCACCATTCCTTACGAGCAGTACTTC.

This rearrangement joins TRBV6-6 to TRBJ2-1; tentatively, D is TRBD1 or TRBD2 (5 bases each). V gave up 10 bases and J gave up 5 bases, with 9 bases separating them. The CDR3 has 11 amino acids. Germline V CDR1 and CDR2: MNHNY, SVGAGI (reference sequence). CDR3 nucleotide sequence: TGTGCCACGGGACCCGACAATGAGCAGTTCTTC. It translates to CATGPDNEQFF.

Only a few counts were recorded for this clonotype. This rearrangement joins TRBV4-1 to TRBJ1-1; D gene ambiguous. Trimming stripped 1 base from V and 3 bases from J, with 12 bases between. CDR3 length equals 15 residues. Germline CDR1 reads MGHRA; CDR2 reads YSYEKL. The CDR3 sequence is CASSQVGRADTEAFF. The CDR3 DNA follows: TGCGCCAGCAGCCAAGTTGGGCGGGCCGACACTGAAGCTTTCTTT.

The chain carries TRBV27 and TRBJ1-6; no firm D call. CDR3 length: 14 amino acids. The germline V gene encodes CDR1 MNHEY and CDR2 SMNVEV (reference sequence). The V end was cut by 3 bases, the J end by 9 bases, with 12 bases between. The CDR3 loop reads CASSFMDVRSPLHF. CDR3 nucleotide sequence: TGTGCCAGCAGTTTCATGGATGTCCGTTCACCCCTCCACTTT.

The chain links TRBV4-2 to TRBJ2-2; D remains unclear. The CDR3 extends over 13 amino acids. The V end was cut by 0 bases, the J end by 5 bases, with 4 bases between. CDR1 is LGHNA and CDR2 is YNFKEQ in the germline V gene. This chain's CDR3 is CASSQDSTGELFF. The CDR3 nucleotides are TGTGCCAGCAGCCAAGACAGTACCGGGGAGCTGTTTTTT.

This rearrangement joins TRBV4-1 to TRBJ2-3, with no clear D. The CDR3 runs to 15 residues. Germline CDR1 and CDR2: MGHRA and YSYEKL. Trimming left V 0 bases short and J 2 bases short, with 9 bases between. CDR3: CASSQEADLTDTQYF. The CDR3 nucleotides read TGCGCCAGCAGCCAAGAAGCAGACCTCACAGATACGCAGTATTTT.

V usage is TRBV4-1 and J usage is TRBJ2-7, with D uncertain. CDR3 length: 14 residues. V was trimmed by 1 base and J by 2 bases, leaving 9 bases between them. The germline V gene has CDR1 MGHRA and CDR2 YSYEKL. In DNA, the CDR3 is TGCGCCAGCAGCCAAGGGAGTATCCCCTACGAGCAGTACTTC. Its translation is CASSQGSIPYEQYF.

This clonotype was observed at least ten times. The chain combines TRBV7-9 with TRBJ1-2, with D hard to call. CDR1 is SEHNR, CDR2 FQNEAQ, per germline (reference sequence). Trimming took off 1 base at V and 7 bases at J, with 10 bases between the two ends. This CDR3 spans 13 amino acids. The CDR3 reads CASSLVAAVGYTF. CDR3 DNA sequence: TGTGCCAGCAGCTTAGTCGCGGCGGTTGGCTACACCTTC.

This clonotype showed up just a few times. The genes are TRBV28 and TRBJ1-5; D remains ambiguous. The CDR3 runs to 15 residues. In germline, CDR1 is MDHEN, CDR2 SYDVKM. The V end was cut by 2 bases, the J end by 7 bases, with 15 bases between. CDR3 amino acids: CASSLGPGILQPQHF. In nucleotides, the CDR3 is TGTGCCAGCAGTTTAGGCCCCGGGATTCTCCAGCCCCAGCATTTT.

In its sample, this clonotype was seen a few times. The rearrangement joins TRBV28 to TRBJ2-1; 8 bases match TRBD1. The J segment lost 9 bases and the V segment lost 7 bases, leaving 14 bases of the junction unmatched. CDR3 size: 15 residues. Germline loops: CDR1 MDHEN, CDR2 SYDVKM. CDR3 in amino acids: CASTGPGQVLVEQFF. DNA of the CDR3: TGTGCCAGCACGGGACCGGGACAGGTATTAGTTGAGCAGTTCTTC.

This clonotype was counted only a few times. Written as DNA, the CDR3 is TGTGCCAGCAATGAACCGGGACAGGGGGCGAGGAGCATTCAGTACTTC. Residues: CASNEPGQGARSIQYF. V gene TRBV28 combines with J gene TRBJ2-4; the match to TRBD1 covers 12 bases. CDR3 length: 16 amino acids. CDR1 is MDHEN, CDR2 SYDVKM, per germline. Trimming removed 7 bases from V and 9 bases from J; junction bases left unmatched: 13.

This chain uses TRBV11-3 with TRBJ2-1; TRBD1 agrees at 10 bases. Germline V gives CDR1 SGHNT, CDR2 YENEEA. Trimming took 1 base from V and 10 from J; bases not matched to a gene: 4. The CDR3 runs 14 residues. The CDR3 region has the DNA TGTGCCAGCAGCTTAGGGGACAGGGGTTCGGAGCAGTTCTTC. The encoded protein is CASSLGDRGSEQFF.

V and J are TRBV20-1 and TRBJ2-3, with D perhaps being TRBD1 or TRBD2 (5 bases each). In germline, CDR1 is DFQATT, CDR2 SNEGSKA (reference sequence). The CDR3 has 17 residues. V was pared by 6 bases and J by 2 bases, with 24 bases between. The CDR3 DNA sequence: TGCAGTGCCCGCCTAGCAGCCGCGTCAGGGCCCACAGATACGCAGTATTTT. As protein: CSARLAAASGPTDTQYF.

This clonotype was found a few times. The J gene is TRBJ1-1, the V gene TRBV11-2, with 10 bases identical to TRBD1. The trim removed 9 bases at V and 7 bases at J, leaving 11 bases unmatched. The germline V gene encodes CDR1 SGHAT and CDR2 FQNNGV. CDR3 length: 14 residues. In DNA form, the CDR3 reads TGTGCCAGTTATGACAGGGGGCTATCGGTTGAAGCTTTCTTT. Translating it yields CASYDRGLSVEAFF. Looking up the rest from reference TRBV11-2 and TRBJ1-1 gives the full variable domain: EAGVAQSPRYKIIEKRQSVAFWCNPISGHATLYWYQQILGQGPKLLIQFQNNGVVDDSQLPKDRFSAERLKGVDSTLKIQPAKLEDSAVYLCASYDRGLSVEAFFGQGTRLTVV.